Below, 26 T cell receptor beta chains from the same sample are listed, as sequenced in a study of T cells after yellow fever vaccination. Each CDR3 protein is one row after TCRdb ran MiXCR on the 5' RACE reads. This table holds 100,000 to 150,000 distinct CDR3 sequences, under 8% found once. Specimen: CD4+ T cells sorted from PBMCs, collected less than 11 days after the first yellow fever vaccination. These receptors all come from a man aged 18 to 30 who received the YFV17D yellow fever vaccine.

This clonotype has ten or more counts. This chain connects TRBV5-1 to TRBJ2-1; no reliable D call. Germline V gives CDR1 SGHRS, CDR2 YFSETQ. This CDR3 spans 14 amino acids. Trimming stripped 4 bases from V and 5 bases from J, with 13 bases between. CDR3 loop: CASSRSPQDNEQFF. DNA for the CDR3: TGCGCCAGCAGCAGATCCCCCCAGGACAATGAGCAGTTCTTC.

This sequence joins TRBV5-5 and TRBJ2-7; D is possibly TRBD1 (7 bases). The CDR3 is 15 amino acids. The ends were cut back, 4 bases at V and 4 bases at J, with 18 bases in the middle. Germline values: CDR1 SGHKS, CDR2 YYEKEE (reference sequence). Written as DNA, the CDR3 is TGTGCCAGCAGCCGCGGGACAGTTAAGTCGTACGAGCAGTACTTC. This gives the protein CASSRGTVKSYEQYF. The entire variable domain, with the rest obtained from reference TRBV5-5 and TRBJ2-7, is as follows: DAGVTQSPTHLIKTRGQQVTLRCSPISGHKSVSWYQQVLGQGPQFIFQYYEKEERGRGNFPDRFSARQFPNYSSELNVNALLLGDSALYLCASSRGTVKSYEQYFGPGTRLTVT.

Ten or more counts support this clonotype. The chain uses TRBV14 and TRBJ2-7; D is possibly TRBD1 (5 bases). The CDR3 has 15 residues. Germline V gene lookup returns CDR1 SGHDN and CDR2 FVKESK. Trimming shortened V by 4 bases and J by 2 bases, and 15 bases separated the two germline ends. The CDR3 bases are TGTGCCAGCAGCCCCATGGGGCCTAGTGCCTACGAGCAGTACTTC. As protein: CASSPMGPSAYEQYF.

This clonotype was counted many times. V and J are TRBV4-2 and TRBJ1-5; 9 nucleotides line up with TRBD1. The germline V gene encodes CDR1 LGHNA and CDR2 YNFKEQ. V shed 0 bases and J 3 bases; nucleotides not matched to a gene: 3. The CDR3 contains 16 residues. The CDR3, as DNA: TGTGCCAGCAGCCAAGAACAGGGGGCTTACAATCAGCCCCAGCATTTT. The encoded protein is CASSQEQGAYNQPQHF.

This clonotype was counted ten times or more. The chain joins TRBV7-2 to TRBJ2-1, with 8 positions matching TRBD2. Germline V lookup: CDR1 SGHTA, CDR2 FQGNSA. The J segment lost 9 bases and the V segment lost 1 base, leaving 5 bases of the junction unmatched. There are 14 residues in the CDR3. The CDR3 region has the DNA TGTGCCAGCAGCTTAGGGGCGGGGGGTAGTGAGCAGTTCTTC. This sequence encodes CASSLGAGGSEQFF. The whole variable domain, filled in from reference TRBV7-2 and TRBJ2-1, reads GAGVSQSPSNKVTEKGKDVELRCDPISGHTALYWYRQSLGQGLEFLIYFQGNSAPDKSGLPSDRFSAERTGGSVSTLTIQRTQQEDSAVYLCASSLGAGGSEQFFGPGTRLTVL.

This clonotype showed up many times. The genes are TRBV12-3 or TRBV12-4 and TRBJ2-3; 9 bases are shared with TRBD2. This CDR3 is 15 amino acids long. V lost 4 bases, J lost 4 bases, and 6 bases stayed unmatched. The CDR3 DNA is TGTGCCAGCAGTTCCCCGACTAGCGGCGCAGATACGCAGTATTTT. Protein product: CASSSPTSGADTQYF.

This clonotype was detected many times. The V gene is TRBV18, the J gene TRBJ2-7; D gene uncertain. The CDR3 has 15 residues. V was clipped by 0 bases and J by 0 bases, with 9 bases between them. CDR1 is KGHSH, CDR2 LQKENI, per germline. CDR3 loop: CASSPPNRHSYEQYF. The CDR3 region has the DNA TGTGCCAGCTCACCACCTAATAGACACTCCTACGAGCAGTACTTC.

This clonotype was recorded many times. This chain connects TRBV29-1 to TRBJ2-1; D might be TRBD1 (5 bases). The CDR3 spans 13 residues. Trimming removed 1 base from V and 3 bases from J, with 7 bases in between. Germline loops: CDR1 SQVTM, CDR2 ANQGSEA. The CDR3 nucleotides are TGCAGCGTTGAAGTGGACATCTACAATGAGCAGTTCTTC. Protein product: CSVEVDIYNEQFF.

On this clonotype: A much larger clone lies a single base off, so this may be a read error. The chain is built from TRBV4-3 and TRBJ2-1, with 8 bases fitting TRBD2. The germline V gene encodes CDR1 LGHNA and CDR2 YSLEER. This CDR3 is built from 16 residues. CDR3 protein: CACSQGYPGGDNEQFF. CDR3 nucleotide sequence: TGCGCCTGCAGCCAAGGGTACCCGGGAGGGGACAATGAGCAGTTCTTC.

This clonotype was counted a few times. As DNA, the CDR3 is TGCAGCGTTGAAGATTACAGTAGAATCAGGGTTGCATCTGGCTACACCTTC. Amino acid sequence: CSVEDYSRIRVASGYTF. The chain joins TRBV29-1 to TRBJ1-2; possible D gene TRBD1, 5 bases. V was clipped by 0 bases and J by 7 bases, with 24 bases between them. Germline CDR1 SQVTM, CDR2 ANQGSEA. The CDR3 sequence is 17 residues long.

This chain joins TRBV7-9 and TRBJ2-1; no clear D gene. V lost 4 bases, J lost 3 bases, and 10 bases lay in between. The CDR3 has 14 residues. Germline V gene lookup returns CDR1 SEHNR and CDR2 FQNEAQ (reference sequence). The CDR3 DNA reads TGTGCCAGCAGCTATGTGTCGGTCTACAATGAGCAGTTCTTC. Its protein product is CASSYVSVYNEQFF.

The genes are TRBV19 and TRBJ2-2; D remains ambiguous. V was cut by 5 bases and J by 0 bases, with 4 bases left in between. There are 13 residues in the CDR3. Germline CDR1 LNHDA, CDR2 SQIVND (reference sequence). The CDR3 region is CASSPANTGELFF. The CDR3 nucleotides are TGTGCCAGTAGTCCCGCGAACACCGGGGAGCTGTTTTTT.

In this sample, this clonotype turned up many times. In DNA form, the CDR3 reads TGTGCCAGCAGCCACGCAGATACGCAGTATTTT. This translates into CASSHADTQYF. The chain links TRBV4-2 to TRBJ2-3, with D unresolved. The CDR3 is 11 residues long. The ends were cut back, 3 bases at V and 4 bases at J, with 2 bases in the middle. Germline values: CDR1 LGHNA, CDR2 YNFKEQ.

This clonotype occurred many times. The genes are TRBV7-2 and TRBJ1-1; TRBD1 matches 9 bases. V was pared by 2 bases and J by 0 bases, with 7 bases of the junction left unmatched. This CDR3 is built from 17 residues. Germline CDR1 reads SGHTA; CDR2 reads FQGNSA. The CDR3 reads CASSLTGTGRMNTEAFF. The CDR3 DNA reads TGTGCCAGCAGCTTAACCGGGACAGGGCGCATGAACACTGAAGCTTTCTTT.

The chain's CDR3 is CATHSVAFQETQYF. Written as DNA, the CDR3 is TGTGCCACCCATTCGGTGGCATTCCAAGAGACCCAGTACTTC. The chain joins TRBV2 to TRBJ2-5; D not certain. CDR1 and CDR2 from the germline V gene are SNHLY and FYNNEI. V lost 10 bases, J lost 1 base, and 16 bases lay in between. The CDR3 consists of 14 residues. Supplemented by reference TRBV2 and TRBJ2-5, the full variable domain reads EPEVTQTPSHQVTQMGQEVILRCVPISNHLYFYWYRQILGQKVEFLVSFYNNEISEKSEIFDDQFSVERPDGSNFTLKIRSTKLEDSAMYFCATHSVAFQETQYFGPGTRLLVL.

This clonotype was seen many times. J is TRBJ1-1 and V is TRBV4-2; TRBD1 agrees at 9 bases. This CDR3 is built from 15 residues. Germline CDR1 LGHNA, CDR2 YNFKEQ. The V and J ends lost 2 bases and 1 base, in that order; junction bases with no gene match: 2. The CDR3 protein is CASSQMGQGNTEAFF. CDR3 DNA: TGTGCCAGCAGCCAAATGGGACAGGGGAACACTGAAGCTTTCTTT.

This clonotype was detected many times. The chain carries TRBV5-1 and TRBJ1-5; D is perhaps TRBD1 (5 bases). Trimming removed 0 bases from V and 3 bases from J, with 7 bases in between. Germline V gene sequence: CDR1 SGHRS, CDR2 YFSETQ. The CDR3 is 14 amino acids. The chain's CDR3 is CASSLGGINQPQHF. The CDR3 DNA follows: TGCGCCAGCAGCTTGGGGGGGATCAATCAGCCCCAGCATTTT.

This clonotype was picked up many times. The chain employs TRBV11-2 and TRBJ2-1; D gene ambiguous. The CDR3 runs 14 residues. Germline assignment: CDR1 SGHAT and CDR2 FQNNGV. The V end was cut by 0 bases, the J end by 5 bases, with 8 bases between. This chain's CDR3 is CASSLDLWDNEQFF. CDR3 nucleotides: TGTGCCAGCAGCTTAGATCTTTGGGACAATGAGCAGTTCTTC.

This clonotype has ten or more counts. This chain uses TRBV11-2 with TRBJ2-1, with 15 bases aligning to TRBD2. This CDR3 is 17 amino acids long. Germline V gives CDR1 SGHAT, CDR2 FQNNGV. Trimming took 5 bases from V and 7 from J; bases not matched to a gene: 9. CDR3 DNA sequence: TGTGCCAGCAGCCCTATCGGGACTAGCGGGGGGTCGAATGAGCAGTTCTTC. Its protein is CASSPIGTSGGSNEQFF. Supplemented by reference TRBV11-2 and TRBJ2-1, the full variable domain reads EAGVAQSPRYKIIEKRQSVAFWCNPISGHATLYWYQQILGQGPKLLIQFQNNGVVDDSQLPKDRFSAERLKGVDSTLKIQPAKLEDSAVYLCASSPIGTSGGSNEQFFGPGTRLTVL.

This clonotype showed up just once. A read error may explain this, as a much larger clone is one base away. In DNA form, the CDR3 reads TGTGCCAGCAGCACTTATTGCACTGAAGCTTTCTTT. It translates to CASSTYCTEAFF. The chain recombines TRBV7-2 with TRBJ1-1, with no clear D. CDR3 length equals 12 residues. Germline CDR1 is SGHTA and CDR2 is FQGNSA. Trimming stripped 5 bases from V and 4 bases from J, with 8 bases between.

Ten or more counts support this clonotype. The genes are TRBV4-3 and TRBJ1-5; D uncertain. Germline CDR1 reads LGHNA; CDR2 reads YSLEER. Trimming took off 0 bases at V and 4 bases at J, with 7 bases between the two ends. This CDR3 contains 14 residues. The CDR3 protein is CASSQDYGNQPQHF. DNA for the CDR3: TGCGCCAGCAGCCAAGATTACGGGAATCAGCCCCAGCATTTT.

This clonotype came up many times. The chain employs TRBV7-2 and TRBJ1-5; D remains unclear. Germline lookup yields CDR1 SGHTA and CDR2 FQGNSA. Trimming took off 1 base at V and 2 bases at J, with 9 bases between the two ends. This CDR3 comprises 15 residues. The CDR3 is CASSLVHGGNQPQHF. The CDR3 bases are TGTGCCAGCAGCTTAGTGCATGGCGGCAATCAGCCCCAGCATTTT.

This clonotype was observed many times. The rearrangement joins TRBV5-1 to TRBJ2-7; D could derive from TRBD1 or TRBD2 (7 bases each). This CDR3 has 13 residues. V lost 4 bases and J lost 5, with 13 bases in between. Germline V gives CDR1 SGHRS, CDR2 YFSETQ. The CDR3: CASSMGGGNEQYV. CDR3 DNA sequence: TGCGCCAGCAGCATGGGAGGGGGCAACGAGCAGTACGTC.

There are many counts of this clonotype. This chain links TRBV18 with TRBJ2-3; no reliable D call. CDR3 length equals 12 residues. CDR1 is KGHSH and CDR2 is LQKENI in the germline V gene. Trimming shortened V by 3 bases and J by 6 bases, and 7 bases separated the two germline ends. The CDR3 loop is CASSPAEDTQYF. The CDR3 DNA follows: TGTGCCAGCTCACCCGCTGAGGATACGCAGTATTTT.

This clonotype was counted ten times or more. V is TRBV7-2 and J is TRBJ1-5; D is undetermined. From germline, CDR1 is SGHTA and CDR2 FQGNSA. The CDR3 consists of 13 residues. Deletions cut 3 bases from V and 7 bases from J, with 10 bases between. The CDR3 protein is CASSFTVWQPQHF. The CDR3 DNA is TGTGCCAGCAGCTTCACGGTTTGGCAGCCCCAGCATTTT.

The chain carries TRBV7-9 and TRBJ1-5; D not certain. Germline values: CDR1 SEHNR, CDR2 FQNEAQ (reference sequence). Trimming took 1 base from V and 4 from J, leaving 5 bases between them. This CDR3 is 13 amino acids long. CDR3 sequence (DNA): TGTGCCAGCAGCTTAGGGGAAAATCAGCCCCAGCATTTT. Amino acid sequence: CASSLGENQPQHF.